This T cell receptor beta chain stems from a study of regulatory T cells in long-lasting Graves disease. CDR3 length equals 15 residues. Trimming stripped 1 base from V and 2 bases from J, with 12 bases between. Looked up from germline, CDR1 is LNHNV and CDR2 is YYDKDF (reference sequence). With regard to this clonotype: Its antigen is currently unknown.

Time point indicated: persistent/refractory GD, antithyroid drugs over 5 years with positive TRAb. PBMCs provided the RNA from which the TCR library was made. Study conclusions and caveats: It was in persistent disease that TRBV28, TRBJ1-2 and TRBJ2-5 were favored. Newly diagnosed patients shared about a thousand public clonotypes; persistent patients shared around 2,500.

CDR3 regions were amplified by Arm-PCR using iRepertoire HTBI primers to build TCR beta libraries. In TCRdb, the multiplex PCR reads were re-called with MiXCR into one record per CDR3 protein. The repertoire includes some 280,000 distinct CDR3 sequences, roughly 21% of them detected once, and just over 55% sits in the top ten. The sequences come from peripheral blood mononuclear cells (PBMCs), collected when the disease was refractory, from a patient treated with antithyroid drugs. This rearrangement joins TRBV15 to TRBJ2-7, with D possibly TRBD1 on 5 matching bases. The receptor was derived from a female donor with Graves disease. CDR3 protein: CATSRGGSQTYEQYF. Here the CDR3 DNA reads TGTGCCACCAGCAGAGGGGGCTCGCAGACCTACGAGCAGTACTTC. Looking up the rest from reference TRBV15 and TRBJ2-7 gives the full variable domain: DAMVIQNPRYQVTQFGKPVTLSCSQTLNHNVMYWYQQKSSQAPKLLFHYYDKDFNNEADTPDNFQSRRPNTSFCFLDIRSPGLGDTAMYLCATSRGGSQTYEQYFGPGTRLTVT.